Listed below are T cell receptor beta chains from one sample, sequenced in a study of shared clonotypes between healthy human individuals. Method: immunoSEQ multiplex PCR; TCRdb's copy keeps in-frame clones and lacks some. The sample yields about 2.1 million clones, about 94% seen once. What was sequenced was naive CD8+ T cells from PBMCs. These receptors all stem from a young man in good health. Some clones in this sample may be carry-over from other donors' samples. The CDR3 runs from the conserved cysteine through the conserved F or W. A D gene is named only where the DNA matches it firmly.

J	V	D	DNA	CDR3
TRBJ2-3	TRBV6-5	NA	TGTGCCAGCACCCCCGGGGGAGATACGCAGTATTTT	CASTPGGDTQYF
TRBJ2-3	TRBV19	NA	TGTGCCAGTAGTTCACGGGACGGCGCTAGCACAGATACGCAGTATTTT	CASSSRDGASTDTQYF
TRBJ2-1	TRBV27	TRBD2	TGTGCCAGCAGTTCCCGACTAGCGGGAGGGTACAATGAGCAGTTCTTC	CASSSRLAGGYNEQFF
TRBJ2-7	TRBV27	NA	TGTGCCAGCGGCCTTTCGGGTTTGAGCGAGCAGTACTTC	CASGLSGLSEQYF
TRBJ2-3	TRBV27	NA	TGTGCCAGCAGCAGATTCGGGACTTCCCCCAGCACAGATACGCAGTATTTT	CASSRFGTSPSTDTQYF
TRBJ1-1	TRBV9	NA	TGTGCCAGCAGCGTGGGTCCGATCGACAACGAAGCTTTCTTT	CASSVGPIDNEAFF
TRBJ1-1	TRBV9	NA	TGTGCCAGCAGCGACCCGGGGCAGGGGATGAACACTGAAGCTTTCTTT	CASSDPGQGMNTEAFF
TRBJ2-5	TRBV21-1	NA	TGTGCCAGCAGGGACAGATCAGAGACCCAGTACTTC	CASRDRSETQYF
TRBJ2-1	TRBV18	NA	TGTGCCAGCTCACCCCGGCGAGGGGGGGGGACCAATGAGCAGTTCTTC	CASSPRRGGGTNEQFF
TRBJ1-1	TRBV7-9	NA	TGTGCCAGCAGCGAGAAAGGGGGCACTGAAGCTTTCTTT	CASSEKGGTEAFF
TRBJ1-1	TRBV7-8	TRBD1	TGTGCCAGCAGCCGACCCCAGGGGGCAGGAACTGAAGCTTTCTTT	CASSRPQGAGTEAFF
TRBJ1-2	TRBV7-3	NA	TGTGCCAGCAGCTTAGGTGGGGCGCAGAGTCAGGGCTACACCTTC	CASSLGGAQSQGYTF
TRBJ1-2	TRBV5-1	NA	TGCGCCAGCAGCTTGGCAGCCCCCGAGTCCTATGGCTACACCTTC	CASSLAAPESYGYTF